Following are 13 T cell receptor beta chains from one sample sequenced in a study of post-analysis software for immune sequencing data. Study-wide results and caveats: Among a few TRBV segments more frequent in patients than controls were TRBV5-6, TRBV5-1 and TRBV20-1.

Included in the TCR beta cDNA libraries were unique molecular identifiers. TCRdb reanalysed the PCR reads using MiXCR and keeps one entry per CDR3 protein. The sample holds 820,000 or so distinct CDR3 sequences; 53% are singletons and the top ten take 4.6%. Their specific antigens are unknown. Sequenced input: blood. Receptors were obtained from a girl between 5 and 17 years old with multiple sclerosis.

The CDR3, as DNA: TGTGCCAGCAGCTTAGTCCCAGCGGGAGGGGGAGAGACCCAGTACTTC. Protein sequence: CASSLVPAGGGETQYF. The genes are TRBV7-2 and TRBJ2-5; TRBD2 matches 10 bases. Germline assignment: CDR1 SGHTA and CDR2 FQGNSA. CDR3 length equals 16 residues. Trimming removed 1 base from V and 4 bases from J; junction bases left unmatched: 6.

This clonotype was counted between two and nine times. The chain uses TRBV5-1 and TRBJ2-5, with D tentatively TRBD1 (5 bases). V was clipped by 0 bases and J by 5 bases, with 20 bases between them. From germline, CDR1 is SGHRS and CDR2 YFSETQ. The CDR3 has 17 residues. DNA of the CDR3: TGCGCCAGCAGCTTGGCCATAGGGTCTTCCTCAGGGGAGACCCAGTACTTC. Translation: CASSLAIGSSSGETQYF.

V is TRBV12-3 or TRBV12-4 and J is TRBJ2-6; TRBD2 matches at 13 bases. Unmatched junction bases numbered 5, after V lost 5 bases and J lost 4 bases. This CDR3 has 17 residues. CDR3 amino acids: CASSPGTSGKGANVLTF. For the CDR3, the DNA is TGTGCCAGCAGTCCCGGGACTAGCGGGAAAGGGGCCAACGTCCTGACTTTC.

This chain connects TRBV10-3 to TRBJ1-2; TRBD1 is a possible D gene (5 bases). Germline lookup yields CDR1 ENHRY and CDR2 SYGVKD. The CDR3 consists of 15 residues. The V end lost 4 bases, the J end lost 6 bases, and 18 bases lay between the germline ends. CDR3 in DNA: TGTGCCATCAGTGGATGGGAGGGGTCAAAGGATGGCTACACCTTC. It is translated as CAISGWEGSKDGYTF.

The chain links TRBV29-1 to TRBJ2-1; D is possibly TRBD1 (6 bases). The CDR3 totals 15 residues. Trimming removed 1 base at V and 0 bases at J, with 10 bases between. Germline V gives CDR1 SQVTM, CDR2 ANQGSEA. The CDR3 loop is CSVEGTESSYNEQFF. CDR3 coding DNA: TGCAGCGTTGAAGGGACAGAGAGCTCCTACAATGAGCAGTTCTTC.

The chain has TRBV20-1 and TRBJ2-7, with a tentative D call TRBD2 (6 bases). Germline V CDR1 and CDR2: DFQATT, SNEGSKA (reference sequence). V gave up 3 bases and J gave up 3 bases, with 18 bases separating them. The CDR3 contains 15 residues. The DNA of the CDR3 is TGCAGTGCTAGCCAGGAGGGGATCGGGAACTACGAGCAGTACTTC. Translating gives CSASQEGIGNYEQYF.

This clonotype was detected only a few times. An end of the junction does not agree with germline; a read error may underlie this. The V gene is TRBV5-1, the J gene TRBJ1-2; no clear D. The CDR3 runs 13 residues. Germline V lookup: CDR1 SGHRS, CDR2 YFSETQ. For the CDR3, the DNA is TGCGCCAGTAGCTTGGATTGGGGTAATGGCTACACCTTC. Translated, it gives CASSLDWGNGYTF.

The rearrangement joins TRBV15 to TRBJ2-4; D uncertain. The better agreement between TRBJ2-7 and the DNA end casts doubt on the J call. Germline CDR1 is LNHNV and CDR2 is YYDKDF (reference sequence). This CDR3 is built from 15 residues. CDR3 coding DNA: TGTGCCACCAGCAGAGCCGGCATTGGCATCTACGAGCAGTACTTC. This translates into CATSRAGIGIYEQYF.

The CDR3 sequence: CASSLDGEAREQYF. Here the CDR3 DNA reads TGTGCCAGCAGCTTAGATGGGGAGGCCAGGGAGCAGTACTTC. The rearrangement joins TRBV11-2 to TRBJ2-7; possible D gene TRBD2, 6 bases. Germline loops: CDR1 SGHAT, CDR2 FQNNGV. The V and J ends lost 0 bases and 7 bases respectively, with 13 bases between them. The CDR3 totals 14 residues.

This rearrangement joins TRBV20-1 to TRBJ2-5, with D hard to call. The V gene lost 5 bases and the J gene lost 4 bases, with 14 bases spanning the gap. The CDR3 loop spans 13 amino acids. Germline V gene data show CDR1 as DFQATT and CDR2 as SNEGSKA (reference sequence). The CDR3 DNA sequence: TGCAGTGCTCGGGCGGAAGGGCGAGAGACCCAGTACTTC. Translated, it gives CSARAEGRETQYF.

The CDR3, as DNA: TGTGCCAGCAGCTTGGTGGGGAATGAGGAGACCCAGTACTTC. Protein: CASSLVGNEETQYF. The chain combines TRBV5-5 with TRBJ2-5; no clear D. Germline CDR1 SGHKS, CDR2 YYEKEE (reference sequence). Trimming removed 0 bases from V and 5 bases from J, with 11 bases in between. The CDR3 consists of 14 residues.

This clonotype was seen just once. The V gene is TRBV27, the J gene TRBJ2-1; 9 bases fit TRBD2. From germline, CDR1 is MNHEY and CDR2 SMNVEV (reference sequence). V was pared by 5 bases and J by 6 bases, with 14 bases of the junction left unmatched. The CDR3 covers 17 residues. CDR3 protein: CASSEYIPGLAGNEQFF. The CDR3 DNA follows: TGTGCCAGCAGTGAATACATTCCGGGACTAGCTGGCAATGAGCAGTTCTTC.

V usage is TRBV7-6 and J usage is TRBJ2-4, with 8 positions matching TRBD2. The tail of the sequence fits TRBJ2-7 better, so the J call may be wrong. This CDR3 is built from 12 residues. Germline V gene data show CDR1 as SGHVS and CDR2 as FNYEAQ. In DNA form, the CDR3 reads TGTGCCAGCACCCCGGGGGGGTCCGAGCAGTACTTC. Amino acids: CASTPGGSEQYF.